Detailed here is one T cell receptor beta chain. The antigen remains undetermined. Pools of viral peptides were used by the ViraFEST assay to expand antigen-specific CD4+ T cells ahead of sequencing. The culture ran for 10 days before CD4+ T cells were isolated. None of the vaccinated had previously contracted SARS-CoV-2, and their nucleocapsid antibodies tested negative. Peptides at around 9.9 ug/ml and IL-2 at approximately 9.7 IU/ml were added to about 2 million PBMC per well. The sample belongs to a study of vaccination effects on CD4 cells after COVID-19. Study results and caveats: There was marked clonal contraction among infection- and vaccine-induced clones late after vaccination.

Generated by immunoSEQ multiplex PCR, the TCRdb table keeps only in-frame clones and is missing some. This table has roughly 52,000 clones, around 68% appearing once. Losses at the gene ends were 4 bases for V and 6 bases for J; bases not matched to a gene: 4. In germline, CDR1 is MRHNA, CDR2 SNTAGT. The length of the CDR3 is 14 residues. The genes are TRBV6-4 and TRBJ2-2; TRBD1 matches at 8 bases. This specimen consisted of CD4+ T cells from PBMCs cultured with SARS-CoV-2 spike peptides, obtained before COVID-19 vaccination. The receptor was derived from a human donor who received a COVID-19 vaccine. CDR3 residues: CASSGQGSAGELFF. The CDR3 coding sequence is TGTGCCAGCAGTGGACAGGGGTCGGCCGGGGAGCTGTTTTTT.